Listed below are T cell receptor beta chains from one sample, sequenced in a study of OX40 agonist ivuxolimab in advanced cancers. Sequencing was performed with immunoSEQ multiplex PCR; in TCRdb, only in-frame clones are kept and a portion is missing. The sample yields about 20,000 clones, about 86% seen once. Here the sequenced sample was CD4+ or CD8+ T cells sorted from blood, taken in a trial of the OX40 agonist ivuxolimab. These receptors all come from an adult with an advanced solid tumor such as melanoma, head and neck, liver or kidney cancer. The CDR3 runs from the conserved cysteine through the conserved F or W. The order of the fields is clone size, J gene, D gene, V gene, CDR3 protein, CDR3 DNA. D genes are given only for firm matches. The size of a clone is reported for some rows only, either as once, few or many, or as a class for expanded clones.

NA | TRBJ2-3 | NA | TRBV11-2 | CASSPHSTDTQYF | TGTGCCAGCAGCCCACATAGCACAGATACGCAGTATTTT
NA | TRBJ2-7 | TRBD2 | TRBV4-2 | CASSQGLTGGSAYEQYF | TGTGCCAGCAGCCAAGGACTAACGGGAGGCTCGGCCTACGAGCAGTACTTC
few | TRBJ2-7 | NA | TRBV5-1 | CASSLGTVSYEQYF | TGCGCCAGCAGCTTGGGGACAGTCTCCTACGAGCAGTACTTC
NA | TRBJ2-1 | NA | TRBV19 | CASSIDESSYNEQFF | TGTGCCAGTAGTATAGACGAGAGCTCCTACAATGAGCAGTTCTTC
NA | TRBJ2-7 | TRBD2 | TRBV11-2 | CASSSLLGLAGSYEQYF | TGTGCCAGCAGCAGCCTATTGGGACTAGCGGGGTCCTACGAGCAGTACTTC
NA | TRBJ1-4 | NA | TRBV6-1 | CASHTAEIEKLFF | TGTGCCAGCCACACTGCAGAAATTGAAAAACTGTTTTTT
NA | TRBJ1-1 | NA | TRBV2 | CASAKGQLNTEAFF | TGTGCCAGCGCCAAGGGACAATTGAACACTGAAGCTTTCTTT
NA | TRBJ1-4 | NA | TRBV28 | CASIGWNEKLFF | TGTGCCAGCATTGGGTGGAATGAAAAACTGTTTTTT
NA | TRBJ1-1 | NA | TRBV9 | CASSEQQVGVTEAFF | TGTGCCAGCAGCGAACAGCAGGTTGGGGTCACTGAAGCTTTCTTT
NA | TRBJ1-2 | TRBD1 | TRBV18 | CASSPFTGDGYTF | TGTGCCAGCTCACCGTTTACAGGGGATGGCTACACCTTC
NA | TRBJ1-2 | TRBD1 | TRBV28 | CASSSRDSYGYTF | TGTGCCAGCAGTTCCCGGGACAGCTATGGCTACACCTTC
NA | TRBJ2-1 | TRBD2 | TRBV18 | CASSPPGGGLDEQFF | TGTGCCAGCTCACCACCCGGGGGGGGCTTGGATGAGCAGTTCTTC
NA | TRBJ1-2 | NA | TRBV28 | CASSFKGNGYTF | TGTGCCAGCAGTTTTAAGGGGAATGGCTACACCTTC
once | TRBJ2-7 | NA | TRBV6-5 | CASSGGTATYEQYF | TGTGCCAGCAGTGGGGGGACAGCCACCTACGAGCAGTACTTC
few | TRBJ1-1 | NA | TRBV4-1 | CASSRGGEAFF | TGCGCCAGCAGCCGAGGAGGAGAAGCTTTCTTT
NA | TRBJ2-3 | TRBD2 | TRBV7-6 | CASSLRLAGPDTQYF | TGTGCCAGCAGCTTAAGACTAGCGGGACCAGATACGCAGTATTTT
NA | TRBJ2-1 | NA | TRBV28 | CASSPHNEQFF | TGTGCCAGCAGTCCCCACAATGAGCAGTTCTTC
NA | TRBJ2-2 | NA | TRBV30 | CAWSRDTGELFF | TGTGCCTGGAGTCGGGACACCGGGGAGCTGTTTTTT
NA | TRBJ2-5 | NA | TRBV5-1 | CASRGEETQYF | TGCGCCAGTAGGGGGGAAGAGACCCAGTACTTC
NA | TRBJ2-7 | TRBD2 | TRBV7-2 | CASSSEGTSVIYEQYF | TGTGCCAGCAGCTCGGAAGGGACTAGCGTCATCTACGAGCAGTACTTC
NA | TRBJ2-2 | NA | TRBV4-1 | CASSQDRTGRGELFF | TGCGCCAGCAGCCAAGACCGGACGGGGCGCGGGGAGCTGTTTTTT
NA | TRBJ2-5 | TRBD1 | TRBV9 | CASSVATGQGLGIETQYF | TGTGCCAGCAGCGTAGCTACGGGACAGGGACTTGGGATAGAGACCCAGTACTTC
NA | TRBJ2-3 | TRBD2 | TRBV7-3 | CASSRRSSGGAPDTQYF | TGTGCCAGCAGCCGACGTTCTAGCGGGGGGGCCCCAGATACGCAGTATTTT
NA | TRBJ1-4 | NA | TRBV19 | CASRQPDLNEKLFF | TGTGCCAGTAGGCAACCGGACCTGAATGAAAAACTGTTTTTT
NA | TRBJ1-5 | NA | TRBV19 | CASSIPGSGFNQPQHF | TGTGCCAGTAGTATCCCCGGGTCAGGATTCAATCAGCCCCAGCATTTT
NA | TRBJ2-2 | NA | TRBV6-1 | CASRGQRNTGELFF | TGTGCCAGCAGGGGGCAGCGGAACACCGGGGAGCTGTTTTTT
NA | TRBJ2-3 | NA | TRBV6-6 | CASSRGETDTQYF | TGTGCCAGCAGTAGGGGTGAAACAGATACGCAGTATTTT
NA | TRBJ1-6 | TRBD1 | TRBV9 | CASSVGQGYNSPLHF | TGTGCCAGCAGCGTAGGACAGGGCTATAATTCACCCCTCCACTTT
NA | TRBJ2-1 | NA | TRBV28 | CASSLEPPNNEQFF | TGTGCCAGCAGTTTAGAGCCGCCCAACAATGAGCAGTTCTTC
once | TRBJ1-2 | NA | TRBV20-1 | CSIRSYGYTF | TGCAGTATTCGTTCCTATGGCTACACCTTC
NA | TRBJ2-1 | TRBD2 | TRBV6-1 | CASSEETSGFSSYNEQFF | TGTGCCAGCAGTGAAGAGACTAGCGGGTTCTCCTCCTACAATGAGCAGTTCTTC
NA | TRBJ2-7 | NA | TRBV6-6 | CASSSGIAYEQYF | TGTGCCAGCAGTTCGGGGATAGCCTACGAGCAGTACTTC
NA | TRBJ1-5 | NA | TRBV6-5 | CASGQGASNQPQHF | TGTGCCAGCGGACAAGGGGCTAGCAATCAGCCCCAGCATTTT
NA | TRBJ2-3 | NA | TRBV6-1 | CASRRDTDTQYF | TGTGCCAGCAGGCGGGACACAGATACGCAGTATTTT
few | TRBJ1-1 | TRBD1 | TRBV13 | CASSQAGGVYEAFF | TGTGCCAGCAGCCAAGCAGGGGGCGTATATGAAGCTTTCTTT
NA | TRBJ2-7 | NA | TRBV19 | CASSISVSYEQYF | TGTGCCAGTAGTATTTCGGTTTCCTACGAGCAGTACTTC
medium-sized | TRBJ1-5 | NA | TRBV7-2 | CASSLQSFGSNQPQHF | TGTGCCAGCAGCTTACAGTCCTTCGGAAGCAATCAGCCCCAGCATTTT
NA | TRBJ2-5 | NA | TRBV6-6 | CASSDRSTGLETQYF | TGTGCCAGCAGTGACCGCTCTACAGGGCTGGAGACCCAGTACTTC
NA | TRBJ2-7 | NA | TRBV11-2 | CASSLEGFGEQYF | TGTGCCAGCAGCTTAGAGGGCTTTGGCGAGCAGTACTTC
NA | TRBJ2-7 | NA | TRBV10-3 | CAISEEGRNTYEQYF | TGTGCCATCAGTGAGGAGGGCAGAAACACCTACGAGCAGTACTTC
NA | TRBJ1-3 | NA | TRBV9 | CASSVGAQGISGNTIYF | TGTGCCAGCAGCGTAGGGGCGCAGGGAATCTCTGGAAACACCATATATTTT
NA | TRBJ1-5 | TRBD1 | TRBV2 | CASSEVRGLGQPQHF | TGTGCCAGCAGTGAGGTCAGGGGGCTGGGTCAGCCCCAGCATTTT
large | TRBJ1-1 | NA | TRBV6-1 | CASSRREQIDEAFF | TGTGCCAGCAGTAGAAGGGAGCAGATTGACGAAGCTTTCTTT
NA | TRBJ1-6 | TRBD1 | TRBV28 | CASSPPGQGSWSPLHF | TGTGCCAGCAGCCCTCCGGGACAGGGTAGTTGGTCACCCCTCCACTTT
NA | TRBJ2-7 | NA | TRBV5-1 | CASSLESEQYF | TGCGCCAGCAGCTTGGAATCAGAGCAGTACTTC
NA | TRBJ2-2 | NA | TRBV7-9 | CASSASNTGELFF | TGTGCCAGCAGCGCAAGCAACACCGGGGAGCTGTTTTTT
few | TRBJ2-1 | NA | TRBV28 | CASSLWTRANYNEQFF | TGTGCCAGCAGTTTATGGACTAGGGCTAACTACAATGAGCAGTTCTTC
NA | TRBJ2-7 | NA | TRBV10-1 | CASSQGGIGTYEQYF | TGCGCCAGCAGTCAAGGGGGAATTGGGACCTACGAGCAGTACTTC
NA | TRBJ2-2 | NA | TRBV9 | CASSVEAVNTGELFF | TGTGCCAGCAGCGTCGAGGCCGTGAACACCGGGGAGCTGTTTTTT
once | TRBJ2-5 | NA | TRBV5-8 | CAARTGGAGETQYF | TGTGCCGCCCGGACGGGGGGCGCGGGAGAGACCCAGTACTTC
NA | TRBJ2-7 | NA | TRBV30 | CAWREWGGGQGYEQYF | TGTGCCTGGAGAGAGTGGGGAGGGGGGCAAGGCTACGAGCAGTACTTC
NA | TRBJ2-7 | TRBD2 | TRBV15 | CATSREPPSSSGGYEQYF | TGTGCCACCAGCAGAGAGCCCCCGAGTAGTAGCGGGGGATACGAGCAGTACTTC
NA | TRBJ2-3 | NA | TRBV16 | CASTVRFSTDTQYF | TGTGCCAGCACGGTGCGTTTTAGCACAGATACGCAGTATTTT
NA | TRBJ1-5 | NA | TRBV19 | CASSGGNNQPQHF | TGTGCCAGTAGTGGCGGAAACAATCAGCCCCAGCATTTT
once | TRBJ2-2 | TRBD2 | TRBV29-1 | CSVFTSGRTGELFF | TGCAGCGTGTTTACTAGCGGGAGGACCGGGGAGCTGTTTTTT
once | TRBJ1-2 | NA | TRBV7-2 | CASSSTPGAGYTF | TGTGCCAGCAGCTCAACACCGGGTGCAGGCTACACCTTC
few | TRBJ2-2 | NA | TRBV11-2 | CASSLEGFGELFF | TGTGCCAGCAGCTTAGAAGGGTTCGGGGAGCTGTTTTTT
once | TRBJ2-7 | NA | TRBV13 | CASSLREENTYEQYF | TGTGCCAGCAGCTTAAGGGAAGAGAATACCTACGAGCAGTACTTC
NA | TRBJ1-6 | TRBD1 | TRBV28 | CASSDRVEPLHF | TGTGCCAGCAGTGACAGGGTCGAACCCCTCCACTTT